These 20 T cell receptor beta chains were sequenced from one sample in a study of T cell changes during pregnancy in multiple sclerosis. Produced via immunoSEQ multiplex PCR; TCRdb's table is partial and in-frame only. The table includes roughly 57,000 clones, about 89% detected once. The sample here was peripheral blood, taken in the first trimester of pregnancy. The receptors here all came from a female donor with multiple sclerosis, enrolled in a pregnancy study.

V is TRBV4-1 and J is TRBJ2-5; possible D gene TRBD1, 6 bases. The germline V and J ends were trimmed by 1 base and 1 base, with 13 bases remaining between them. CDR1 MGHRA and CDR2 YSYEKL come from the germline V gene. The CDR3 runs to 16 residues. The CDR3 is CASSQGDWGLQETQYF. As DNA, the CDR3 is TGCGCCAGCAGCCAAGGAGATTGGGGGCTCCAAGAGACCCAGTACTTC.

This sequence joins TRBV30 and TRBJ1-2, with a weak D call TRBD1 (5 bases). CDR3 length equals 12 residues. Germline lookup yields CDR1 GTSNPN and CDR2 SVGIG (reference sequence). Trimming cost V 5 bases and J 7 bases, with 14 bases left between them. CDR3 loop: CAWVAGRGGYTF. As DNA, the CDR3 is TGTGCCTGGGTTGCAGGGCGCGGTGGCTACACCTTC. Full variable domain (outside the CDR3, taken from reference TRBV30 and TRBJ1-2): SQTIHQWPATLVQPVGSPLSLECTVEGTSNPNLYWYRQAAGRGLQLLFYSVGIGQISSEVPQNLSASRPQDRQFILSSKKLLLSDSGFYLCAWVAGRGGYTFGSGTRLTVV.

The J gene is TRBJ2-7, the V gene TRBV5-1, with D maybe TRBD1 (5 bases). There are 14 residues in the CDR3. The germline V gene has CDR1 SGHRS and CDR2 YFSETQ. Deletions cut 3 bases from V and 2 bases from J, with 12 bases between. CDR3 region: CASSSGQGAYEQYF. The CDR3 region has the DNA TGCGCCAGCAGCTCAGGACAAGGGGCCTACGAGCAGTACTTC.

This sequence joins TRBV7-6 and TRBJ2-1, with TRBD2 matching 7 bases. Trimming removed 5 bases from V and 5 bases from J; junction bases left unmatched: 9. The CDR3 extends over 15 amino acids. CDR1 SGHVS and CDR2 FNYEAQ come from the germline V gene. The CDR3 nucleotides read TGTGCCAGCAGCCGACGCCCTGCGGGGGACAATGAGCAGTTCTTC. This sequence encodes CASSRRPAGDNEQFF.

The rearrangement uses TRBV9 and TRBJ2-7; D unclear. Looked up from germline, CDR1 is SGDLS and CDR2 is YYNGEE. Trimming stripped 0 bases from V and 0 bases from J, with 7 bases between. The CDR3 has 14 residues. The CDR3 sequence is CASSVGVSSYEQYF. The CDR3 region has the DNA TGTGCCAGCAGCGTAGGTGTTAGCTCCTACGAGCAGTACTTC.

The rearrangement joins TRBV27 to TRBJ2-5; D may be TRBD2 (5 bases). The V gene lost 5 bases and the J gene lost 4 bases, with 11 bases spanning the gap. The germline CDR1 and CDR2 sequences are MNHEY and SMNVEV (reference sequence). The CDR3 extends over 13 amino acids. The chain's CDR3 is CASSDIGRETQYF. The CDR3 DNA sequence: TGTGCCAGCAGTGATATTGGGAGAGAGACCCAGTACTTC.

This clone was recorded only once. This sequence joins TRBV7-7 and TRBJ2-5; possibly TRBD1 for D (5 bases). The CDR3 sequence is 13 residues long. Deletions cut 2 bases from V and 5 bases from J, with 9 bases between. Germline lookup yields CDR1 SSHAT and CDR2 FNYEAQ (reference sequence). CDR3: CASSLLGVETQYF. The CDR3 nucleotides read TGTGCCAGCAGCTTATTAGGGGTTGAGACCCAGTACTTC.

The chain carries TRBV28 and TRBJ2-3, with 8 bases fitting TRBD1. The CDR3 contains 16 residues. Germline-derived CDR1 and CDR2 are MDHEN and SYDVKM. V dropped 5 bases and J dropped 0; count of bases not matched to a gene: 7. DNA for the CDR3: TGTGCCAGCAGTCCCTCGGACAGGGCGAGCACAGATACGCAGTATTTT. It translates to CASSPSDRASTDTQYF.

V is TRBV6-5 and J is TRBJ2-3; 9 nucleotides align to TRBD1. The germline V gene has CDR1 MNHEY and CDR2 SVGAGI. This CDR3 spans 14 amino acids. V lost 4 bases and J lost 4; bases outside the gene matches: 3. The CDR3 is CASSFGTGPDTQYF. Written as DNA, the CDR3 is TGTGCCAGCAGTTTCGGGACAGGGCCAGATACGCAGTATTTT.

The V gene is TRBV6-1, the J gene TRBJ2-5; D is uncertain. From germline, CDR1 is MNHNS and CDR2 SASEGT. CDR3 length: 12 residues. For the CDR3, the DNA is TGTGCTATCAAGCGCAGCCAAGAGACCCAGTACTTC. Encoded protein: CAIKRSQETQYF.

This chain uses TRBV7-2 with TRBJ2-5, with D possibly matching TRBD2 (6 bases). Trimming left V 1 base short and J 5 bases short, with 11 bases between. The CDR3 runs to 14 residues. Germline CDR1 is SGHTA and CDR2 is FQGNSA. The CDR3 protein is CASSLGSAGETQYF. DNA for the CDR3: TGTGCCAGCAGCTTAGGGTCGGCGGGGGAGACCCAGTACTTC.

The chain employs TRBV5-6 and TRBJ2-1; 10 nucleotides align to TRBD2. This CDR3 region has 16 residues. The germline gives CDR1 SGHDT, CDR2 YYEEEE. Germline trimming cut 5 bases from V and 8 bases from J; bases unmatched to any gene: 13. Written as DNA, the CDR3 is TGTGCCAGCAGATACGCCGGGACTAGCGTAACGGATGAGCAGTTCTTC. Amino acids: CASRYAGTSVTDEQFF.

The CDR3 DNA follows: TGCGCCAGCAAGCTACAGGGAAACACTGAAGCTTTCTTT. Amino acids: CASKLQGNTEAFF. The chain is built from TRBV5-1 and TRBJ1-1, with D perhaps matching TRBD1 (6 bases). CDR3 length: 13 amino acids. With 6 bases removed from V and 2 bases from J, the gap between germline ends came to 11 bases. The germline V gene encodes CDR1 SGHRS and CDR2 YFSETQ.

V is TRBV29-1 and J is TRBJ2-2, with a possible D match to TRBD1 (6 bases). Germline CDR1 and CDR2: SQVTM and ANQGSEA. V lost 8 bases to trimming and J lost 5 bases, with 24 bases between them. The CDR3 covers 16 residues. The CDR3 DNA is TGCAGCTGCCTCCTCGGACAGACCTCCGTGACCGGGGAGCTGTTTTTT. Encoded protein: CSCLLGQTSVTGELFF.

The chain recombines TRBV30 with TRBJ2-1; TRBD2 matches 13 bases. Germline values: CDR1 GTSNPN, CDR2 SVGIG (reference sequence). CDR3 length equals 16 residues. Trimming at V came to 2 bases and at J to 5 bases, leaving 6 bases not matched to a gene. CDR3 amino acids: CAWSKFGLAGDNEQFF. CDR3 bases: TGTGCCTGGAGTAAGTTCGGACTAGCGGGAGACAATGAGCAGTTCTTC.

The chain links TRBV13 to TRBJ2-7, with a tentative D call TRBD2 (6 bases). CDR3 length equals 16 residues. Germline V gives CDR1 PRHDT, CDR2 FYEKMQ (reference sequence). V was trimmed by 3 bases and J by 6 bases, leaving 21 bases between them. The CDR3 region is CASSFQGLRVSGEQYF. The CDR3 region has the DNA TGTGCCAGCAGCTTTCAGGGACTCCGGGTATCCGGCGAGCAGTACTTC.

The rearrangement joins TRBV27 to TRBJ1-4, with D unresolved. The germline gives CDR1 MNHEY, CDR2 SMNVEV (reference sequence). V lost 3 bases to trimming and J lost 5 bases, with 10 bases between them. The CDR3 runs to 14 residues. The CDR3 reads CASSFSSDNEKLFF. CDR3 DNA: TGTGCCAGCAGTTTCTCCAGCGACAATGAAAAACTGTTTTTT.

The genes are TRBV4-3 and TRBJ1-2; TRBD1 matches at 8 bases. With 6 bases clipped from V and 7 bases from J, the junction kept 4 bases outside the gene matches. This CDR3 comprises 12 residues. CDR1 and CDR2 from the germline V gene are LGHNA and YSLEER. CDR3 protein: CASSETGAGYTF. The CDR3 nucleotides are TGCGCCAGCAGTGAGACAGGGGCTGGCTACACCTTC.

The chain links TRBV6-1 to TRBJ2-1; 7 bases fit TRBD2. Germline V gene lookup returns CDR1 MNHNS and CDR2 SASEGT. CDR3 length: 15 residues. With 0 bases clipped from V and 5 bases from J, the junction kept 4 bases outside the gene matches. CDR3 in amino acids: CASSEAREAHNEQFF. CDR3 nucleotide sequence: TGTGCCAGCAGTGAAGCCCGGGAGGCCCACAATGAGCAGTTCTTC.

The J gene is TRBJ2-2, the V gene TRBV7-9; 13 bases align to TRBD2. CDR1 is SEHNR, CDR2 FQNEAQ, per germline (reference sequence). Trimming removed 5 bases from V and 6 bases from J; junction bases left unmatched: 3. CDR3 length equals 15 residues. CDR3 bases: TGTGCCAGCAGCCCAGGACTAGCGGGGGCCGGGGAGCTGTTTTTT. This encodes CASSPGLAGAGELFF.